These 15 T cell receptor beta chains came from one sample sequenced in a study of cytomegalovirus exposure and HLA in healthy donors. The PCR was carried out with 60 Vbeta primers and 13 Jbeta primers. Using immunoSEQ multiplex PCR, the repertoire was profiled, and TCRdb retains in-frame clones only, with some absent. This table holds under 150,000 clones, about 80% found once. The sample comprised PBMCs. These TCRs come from a man between 25 and 39 years old in good health and CMV-seronegative.

This clone was picked up a small number of times. The J gene is TRBJ1-2, the V gene TRBV19; D gene uncertain. CDR1 LNHDA and CDR2 SQIVND come from the germline V gene (reference sequence). The CDR3 is 14 residues long. The ends were cut back, 6 bases at V and 8 bases at J, with 19 bases in the middle. CDR3 sequence: CASRGDGIGTGYTF. DNA for the CDR3: TGTGCCAGTAGAGGAGACGGAATCGGAACCGGCTACACCTTC.

This chain links TRBV19 with TRBJ1-4, with 9 bases matching TRBD1. This CDR3 region has 15 residues. Germline CDR1 reads LNHDA; CDR2 reads SQIVND (reference sequence). The V and J ends lost 5 bases and 3 bases, in that order; junction bases with no gene match: 4. The CDR3 DNA is TGTGCCAGTAGTGCCCACAGGGGGCCTAATGAAAAACTGTTTTTT. Protein sequence: CASSAHRGPNEKLFF.

The rearrangement joins TRBV19 to TRBJ1-3, with a possible D match to TRBD1 (5 bases). CDR3 size: 14 residues. Germline lookup yields CDR1 LNHDA and CDR2 SQIVND (reference sequence). V gave up 8 bases and J gave up 0 bases, with 11 bases separating them. The CDR3 DNA reads as TGTGCCAGTGTAACAGGATCCTCTGGAAACACCATATATTTT. Translation: CASVTGSSGNTIYF.

This sequence joins TRBV23-1 and TRBJ1-5; 9 bases are a match to TRBD1. TRBV23-1 is designated an ORF whose function remains uncertain. The CDR3 has 16 residues. Unmatched junction bases numbered 4, after V lost 0 bases and J lost 4 bases. Here the CDR3 DNA reads TGCGCCAGCAGTCAATCAGGACAGGGGAGGAATCAGCCCCAGCATTTT. Its translation: CASSQSGQGRNQPQHF.

To note about this clone: The germline gene is not matched at one end of the junction; a read error may be the cause. This CDR3 is also generated by other DNA sequences in the sample. The chain is built from TRBV7-9 and TRBJ1-1, with TRBD1 as a possible D gene (6 bases). The CDR3 has 15 amino acids. Germline CDR1 SEHNR, CDR2 FQNEAQ (reference sequence). CDR3: CASSFRGRRNTEAFF. In DNA, the CDR3 is TGTGCCAGCAGCTTCAGGGGTCGCAGGAACACTGAAGCTTTCTTC.

The chain has TRBV7-9 and TRBJ2-2, with D possibly matching TRBD1 (6 bases). Trimming stripped 1 base from V and 5 bases from J, with 8 bases between. CDR1 and CDR2 (germline): SEHNR, FQNEAQ (reference sequence). The CDR3 runs 14 residues. This CDR3 reads CASSLDRETGELFF. The CDR3 nucleotides read TGTGCCAGCAGCTTAGACAGGGAGACCGGGGAGCTGTTTTTT. The variable domain in full, with the rest retrieved from reference TRBV7-9 and TRBJ2-2, is DTGVSQNPRHKITKRGQNVTFRCDPISEHNRLYWYRQTLGQGPEFLTYFQNEAQLEKSRLLSDRFSAERPKGSFSTLEIQRTEQGDSAMYLCASSLDRETGELFFGEGSRLTVL.

The chain employs TRBV27 and TRBJ1-2, with a tentative D call TRBD1 (6 bases). V was clipped by 6 bases and J by 8 bases, with 22 bases between them. The length of the CDR3 is 15 residues. Germline CDR1 reads MNHEY; CDR2 reads SMNVEV (reference sequence). The CDR3 DNA follows: TGTGCCAGCAGCCGAACCGGGACACGATTGAGGGGCTACACCTTC. This codes for CASSRTGTRLRGYTF.

This clone occurred once. The J gene is TRBJ2-7, the V gene TRBV9, with D possibly being TRBD1 (5 bases). The CDR3 spans 13 residues. The ends were cut back, 4 bases at V and 2 bases at J, with 10 bases in the middle. Germline-derived CDR1 and CDR2 are SGDLS and YYNGEE. The CDR3 sequence is CASSQGPTYEQYF. The CDR3 DNA sequence: TGTGCCAGCAGCCAGGGTCCGACCTACGAGCAGTACTTC. Full variable domain (remainder filled in from reference TRBV9 and TRBJ2-7): DSGVTQTPKHLITATGQRVTLRCSPRSGDLSVYWYQQSLDQGLQFLIQYYNGEERAKGNILERFSAQQFPDLHSELNLSSLELGDSALYFCASSQGPTYEQYFGPGTRLTVT.

This clone was counted once. This chain connects TRBV20-1 to TRBJ1-4; tentative D call: TRBD1 (5 bases). The CDR3 runs 11 residues. Trimming cost V 6 bases and J 7 bases, with 9 bases left between them. Per germline, CDR1 DFQATT and CDR2 SNEGSKA (reference sequence). CDR3 sequence reads: CSALGVEKLFF. The CDR3, as DNA: TGCAGTGCCCTAGGGGTTGAAAAACTGTTTTTT.

This sequence joins TRBV25-1 and TRBJ2-2, with 14 bases identical to TRBD2. The CDR3 spans 18 residues. The ends lost 2 bases at V and 7 bases at J; junction bases unmatched: 9. Per germline, CDR1 MGHDK and CDR2 SYGVNS. The CDR3 bases are TGTGCCAGCAGTGAACTGACTAGCGGGAGGGCCCGGGGCGGGGAGCTGTTTTTT. Protein sequence: CASSELTSGRARGGELFF.

V gene TRBV18 combines with J gene TRBJ1-4; D unclear. Germline CDR1 KGHSH, CDR2 LQKENI. Trimming cost V 1 base and J 0 bases, with 12 bases left between them. The CDR3 has 17 amino acids. The CDR3: CASSPQLGISTNEKLFF. For the CDR3, the DNA is TGTGCCAGCTCACCACAATTGGGCATATCAACTAATGAAAAACTGTTTTTT.

Here the CDR3 DNA reads TGCGCCAGCTCCGAAATCGGGTCTGAAGCTTTCTTT. As protein: CASSEIGSEAFF. J is TRBJ1-1 and V is TRBV5-1; D uncertain. Germline V lookup: CDR1 SGHRS, CDR2 YFSETQ. The V gene lost 7 bases and the J gene lost 6 bases, with 13 bases spanning the gap. This CDR3 contains 12 residues.

V gene TRBV7-2 combines with J gene TRBJ2-1, with 9 nucleotides matching TRBD2. CDR3 length equals 16 residues. Germline V gene lookup returns CDR1 SGHTA and CDR2 FQGNSA. Trimming at V came to 5 bases and at J to 0 bases, leaving 5 bases not matched to a gene. The CDR3: CASSISGGSSYNEQFF. The CDR3 region has the DNA TGTGCCAGCAGCATTAGCGGGGGTAGCTCCTACAATGAGCAGTTCTTC.

The CDR3 sequence is CASSQDRGGNTEAFF. For the CDR3, the DNA is TGTGCCAGCAGCCAGGACAGGGGGGGAAACACTGAAGCTTTCTTT. V gene TRBV7-3 combines with J gene TRBJ1-1; 10 bases are a match to TRBD1. After removal of 5 bases from V and 2 bases from J, the junction contained 5 bases not matched to a gene. The CDR3 has 15 amino acids. Germline V CDR1 and CDR2: SGHTA, FQGTGA. Full variable domain (missing parts from reference TRBV7-3 and TRBJ1-1): GAGVSQTPSNKVTEKGKYVELRCDPISGHTALYWYRQSLGQGPEFLIYFQGTGAADDSGLPNDRFFAVRPEGSVSTLKIQRTERGDSAVYLCASSQDRGGNTEAFFGQGTRLTVV.

The chain uses TRBV11-3 and TRBJ2-7; D is unclear. In germline, CDR1 is SGHNT, CDR2 YENEEA. This CDR3 comprises 12 residues. The V gene lost 0 bases and the J gene lost 5 bases, with 5 bases spanning the gap. The CDR3 is CASSLESNEQYF. CDR3 bases: TGTGCCAGCAGCTTAGAATCCAACGAGCAGTACTTC.